This T cell receptor beta chain was sequenced in a study of blood T cell repertoires in COVID-19. Study at large: Researchers got acute and convalescent COVID-19 samples from the United States, Italy and Spain.

Trimming shortened V by 4 bases and J by 9 bases, and 12 bases separated the two germline ends. This CDR3 is built from 12 residues. From germline, CDR1 is MNHEY and CDR2 SMNVEV (reference sequence). Original data processing: It was from reference gene primer amplification that nucleated cell counts were estimated. Assay used: immunoSEQ multiplex PCR; TCRdb lists only in-frame clones, some missing. V and J calls plus clone size are reproduced from that table; the DNA served to infer D and trimming. The sample holds roughly 290,000 clones, 70% to 90% seen once. Sequenced: peripheral blood. The TCR was taken from a woman aged 55-69 years with acute or convalescent COVID-19. V is TRBV27 and J is TRBJ2-5; TRBD2 is a possible D gene (6 bases). The CDR3 here is CASSSPGEAQYF. For the CDR3, the DNA is TGTGCCAGCAGTTCGCCCGGGGAGGCCCAGTACTTC.